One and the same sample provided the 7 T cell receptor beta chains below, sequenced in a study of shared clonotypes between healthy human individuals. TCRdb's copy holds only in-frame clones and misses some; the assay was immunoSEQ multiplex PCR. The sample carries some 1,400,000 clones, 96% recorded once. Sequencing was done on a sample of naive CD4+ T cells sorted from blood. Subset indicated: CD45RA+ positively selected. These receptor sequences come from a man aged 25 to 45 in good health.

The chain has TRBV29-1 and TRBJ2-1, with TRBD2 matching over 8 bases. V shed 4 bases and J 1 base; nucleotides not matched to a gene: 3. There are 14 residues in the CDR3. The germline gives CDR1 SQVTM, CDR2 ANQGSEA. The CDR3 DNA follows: TGCAGCGTTGGTAGCGGGACATCCTACAATGAGCAGTTCTTC. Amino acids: CSVGSGTSYNEQFF.

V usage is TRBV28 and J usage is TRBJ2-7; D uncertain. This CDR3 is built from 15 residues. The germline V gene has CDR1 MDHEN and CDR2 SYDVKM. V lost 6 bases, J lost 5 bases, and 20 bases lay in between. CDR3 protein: CASSPLERVLHEQYF. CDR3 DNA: TGTGCCAGCAGCCCCCTCGAGAGAGTGCTCCACGAGCAGTACTTC.

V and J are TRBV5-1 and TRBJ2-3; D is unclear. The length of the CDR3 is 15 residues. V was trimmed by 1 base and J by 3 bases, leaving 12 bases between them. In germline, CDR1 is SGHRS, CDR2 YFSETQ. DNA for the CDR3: TGCGCCAGCAGCTTGTGGGCCGGAGTAACAGATACGCAGTATTTT. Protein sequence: CASSLWAGVTDTQYF.

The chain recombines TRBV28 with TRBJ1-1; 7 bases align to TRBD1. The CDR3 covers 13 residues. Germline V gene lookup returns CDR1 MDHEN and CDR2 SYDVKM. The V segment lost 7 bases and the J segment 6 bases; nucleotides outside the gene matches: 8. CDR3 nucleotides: TGTGCCAGCAAGGGAGGGGGCGTTCCTGAAGCTTTCTTT. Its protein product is CASKGGGVPEAFF.

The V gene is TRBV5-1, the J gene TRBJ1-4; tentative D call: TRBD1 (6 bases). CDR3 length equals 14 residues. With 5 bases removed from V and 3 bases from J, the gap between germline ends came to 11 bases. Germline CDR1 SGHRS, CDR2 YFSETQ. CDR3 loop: CASRGGASNEKLFF. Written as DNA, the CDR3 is TGCGCCAGCAGAGGGGGGGCCTCTAATGAAAAACTGTTTTTT.

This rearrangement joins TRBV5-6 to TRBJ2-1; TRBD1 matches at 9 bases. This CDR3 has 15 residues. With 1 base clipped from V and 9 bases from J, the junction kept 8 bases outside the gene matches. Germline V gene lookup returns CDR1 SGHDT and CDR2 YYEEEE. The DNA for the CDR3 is TGTGCCAGCAGCTTGCGGAGGACAGGGGCCGGTGAGCAGTTCTTC. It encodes CASSLRRTGAGEQFF.

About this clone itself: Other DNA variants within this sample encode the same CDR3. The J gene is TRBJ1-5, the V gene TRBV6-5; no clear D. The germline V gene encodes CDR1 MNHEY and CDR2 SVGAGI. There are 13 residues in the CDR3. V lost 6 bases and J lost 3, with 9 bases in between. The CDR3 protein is CASSGRDNQPQHF. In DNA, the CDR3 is TGTGCCAGCAGCGGGAGGGACAATCAGCCCCAGCATTTT.